The 7 T cell receptor beta chains below all came from one sample that was sequenced in a study of blood T cell repertoires in COVID-19. TCRdb's table, derived via immunoSEQ multiplex PCR, lists solely in-frame clones and lacks some. There are 180,000 or so clones in the sample; more than 80% occur only once, and 11% lies in the top ten. Sequencing was carried out using peripheral blood. Every receptor here comes from a woman between 40 and 50 years old with COVID-19, enrolled during active disease.

V and J are TRBV19 and TRBJ2-5; D is ambiguous. CDR3 length: 12 amino acids. The germline V and J ends were trimmed by 6 bases and 1 base, with 6 bases remaining between them. Germline CDR1 and CDR2: LNHDA and SQIVND (reference sequence). CDR3 residues: CASSRIQETQYF. DNA of the CDR3: TGTGCCAGTAGCAGAATCCAAGAGACCCAGTACTTC.

The J gene is TRBJ1-4, the V gene TRBV29-1, with a tentative D call TRBD1 (5 bases). This CDR3 is 12 amino acids long. With 4 bases removed from V and 7 bases from J, the gap between germline ends came to 10 bases. Germline V gene sequence: CDR1 SQVTM, CDR2 ANQGSEA. The CDR3, as DNA: TGCAGCGTTGTCGGGGGGAGTGAAAAACTGTTTTTT. This codes for CSVVGGSEKLFF.

Many counts were recorded for this clone. The chain recombines TRBV28 with TRBJ2-2, with 7 positions matching TRBD2. Unmatched junction bases numbered 1, after V lost 1 base and J lost 5 bases. Germline-derived CDR1 and CDR2 are MDHEN and SYDVKM. This CDR3 contains 14 residues. The chain's CDR3 is CASSLSGRTGELFF. The CDR3 DNA follows: TGTGCCAGCAGTTTATCCGGGAGGACCGGGGAGCTGTTTTTT.

This sequence joins TRBV14 and TRBJ2-7; 8 nucleotides align to TRBD2. J lost 2 bases, V lost 0 bases, and 9 bases had no gene match. The CDR3 is 17 residues long. Germline loops: CDR1 SGHDN, CDR2 FVKESK. This CDR3 is CASSQDASGSGTYEQYF. The CDR3 DNA follows: TGTGCCAGCAGCCAAGATGCGAGCGGGAGTGGGACCTACGAGCAGTACTTC.

For the CDR3, the DNA is TGTGCCAGCAGCTTCTTAGCGGGGTACAATGAGCAGTTCTTC. It yields the protein CASSFLAGYNEQFF. This rearrangement joins TRBV11-2 to TRBJ2-1, with 8 bases that match TRBD2. V trimming: 3 bases; J trimming: 4 bases; junction bases outside the gene matches: 2. CDR3 length: 14 residues. Germline V lookup: CDR1 SGHAT, CDR2 FQNNGV. The complete variable domain, with remaining parts taken from reference TRBV11-2 and TRBJ2-1, reads EAGVAQSPRYKIIEKRQSVAFWCNPISGHATLYWYQQILGQGPKLLIQFQNNGVVDDSQLPKDRFSAERLKGVDSTLKIQPAKLEDSAVYLCASSFLAGYNEQFFGPGTRLTVL.

This clone has only a few counts. The chain links TRBV7-8 to TRBJ1-2; D is unclear. CDR3 length equals 15 residues. Germline CDR1 is SGHVS and CDR2 is FQNEAQ. V dropped 2 bases and J dropped 7 bases, with 17 bases sitting between them. CDR3 loop: CASSLPGPITGGYTF. CDR3 coding DNA: TGTGCCAGCAGCTTACCGGGTCCAATAACGGGTGGCTACACCTTC. The full variable domain, rest sourced from reference TRBV7-8 and TRBJ1-2, is GAGVSQSPRYKVAKRGQDVALRCDPISGHVSLFWYQQALGQGPEFLTYFQNEAQLDKSGLPSDRFFAERPEGSVSTLKIQRTQQEDSAVYLCASSLPGPITGGYTFGSGTRLTVV.

This chain links TRBV2 with TRBJ1-3, with a weak D call TRBD1 (5 bases). Trimming removed 8 bases at V and 8 bases at J, with 22 bases between. CDR3 size: 15 residues. Looked up from germline, CDR1 is SNHLY and CDR2 is FYNNEI. CDR3 sequence: CASVLGGIGLDTIYF. The CDR3 DNA reads TGTGCCAGCGTCCTCGGGGGTATCGGGCTGGACACCATATATTTT.